This TCR beta chain was identified in a study of spatial heterogeneity in lung cancer. This CDR3 has 16 residues. Trimming left V 4 bases short and J 1 base short, with 17 bases between. Germline V CDR1 and CDR2: DFQATT, SNEGSKA (reference sequence). In TCRdb, the 5' RACE reads were re-called with MiXCR into one record per CDR3 protein. This table has some 100,000 distinct CDR3 sequences, approximately 8.6% appearing once. The time point denotes: sample taken at primary tumor resection. Without sorting, whole RNA was sequenced from tumor, nontumor lung or frozen PBMC. Sample: PBMCs, taken at surgery. The rearrangement uses TRBV20-1 and TRBJ2-1; D perhaps matches TRBD1 (8 bases). The receptor's source is a male donor with early-stage non-small cell lung cancer. In DNA, the CDR3 is TGCAGTGCTATCGGACAGGGAGGGGGGTCCTACAATGAGCAGTTCTTC. Residues: CSAIGQGGGSYNEQFF.